This T cell receptor beta chain is drawn from a study of breast tumors, draining lymph nodes, adjacent tissues. Study-wide findings and caveats: Data fit most tumor T cells coming from lymph node, expanding in tumor. Tumors had less TCR diversity than lymph nodes, more than nontumor tissue. The lymph node origin of tumor T cells was framed as consistent with a hypothesis, not demonstrated.

TCRdb ran MiXCR on the multiplex PCR reads and lists one entry per CDR3 protein. The sample holds 11,000 or so distinct CDR3 sequences, around 36% seen once. Note on this clonotype: What it binds is unknown.

The ends were cut back, 1 base at V and 3 bases at J, with 10 bases in the middle. This CDR3 contains 14 residues. Per the germline V gene, CDR1 is SGHTS and CDR2 is YDEGEE. This chain joins TRBV5-8 and TRBJ2-5, with no clear D. Sequencing was performed on breast tumor tissue. The sequence was obtained from a female donor with breast cancer. Some clones in this sample may be carry-over from other donors' samples. CDR3 loop: CASSLLYKEETQYF. Written as DNA, the CDR3 is TGTGCCAGCAGCTTGTTATACAAAGAAGAGACCCAGTACTTC.